This TCR beta chain was found in a study of blood T cell repertoires in COVID-19. Turning to the study itself: Specimens from acute and convalescent COVID-19 originated in the United States, Italy and Spain. T cells, B-cell-depleted T cells, or PBMCs provided the cDNA or gDNA that served as material.

This clone came up a few times. This CDR3 has 15 residues. CDR1 SGHKS and CDR2 YYEKEE come from the germline V gene (reference sequence). V was shortened by 3 bases and J by 2 bases, with 12 bases between the two germline ends. Authors' data handling: The authors estimated nucleated cell counts from reference gene primer amplification. Profiling relied on immunoSEQ multiplex PCR, and the TCRdb table lists in-frame clones only, not all of them. V, J and clone size are those of that table, while D and trimming were read from the DNA. The sample includes 120,000 or so clones, 55% to 75% of them seen just once.

Sequencing used peripheral blood. This clonotype was sampled from a woman in her sixties or seventies with acute or convalescent COVID-19. V is TRBV5-5 and J is TRBJ2-1; D might be TRBD1 (5 bases). The DNA of the CDR3 is TGTGCCAGCAGCTCAACAGGTGTTACCTACAATGAGCAGTTCTTC. Protein: CASSSTGVTYNEQFF.